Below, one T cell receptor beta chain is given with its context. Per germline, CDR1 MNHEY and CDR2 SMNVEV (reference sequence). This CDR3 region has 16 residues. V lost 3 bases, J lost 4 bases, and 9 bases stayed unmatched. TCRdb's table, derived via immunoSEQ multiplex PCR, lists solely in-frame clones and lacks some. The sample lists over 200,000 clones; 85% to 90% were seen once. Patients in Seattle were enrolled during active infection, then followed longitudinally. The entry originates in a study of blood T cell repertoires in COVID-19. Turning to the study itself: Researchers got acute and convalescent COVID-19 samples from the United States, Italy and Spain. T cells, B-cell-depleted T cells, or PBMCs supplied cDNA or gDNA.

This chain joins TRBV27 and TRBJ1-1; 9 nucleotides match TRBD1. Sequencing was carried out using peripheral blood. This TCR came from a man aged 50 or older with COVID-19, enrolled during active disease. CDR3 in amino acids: CASSLGRQGVTTEAFF. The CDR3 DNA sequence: TGTGCCAGCAGTTTGGGGCGACAGGGGGTTACCACTGAAGCTTTCTTT.